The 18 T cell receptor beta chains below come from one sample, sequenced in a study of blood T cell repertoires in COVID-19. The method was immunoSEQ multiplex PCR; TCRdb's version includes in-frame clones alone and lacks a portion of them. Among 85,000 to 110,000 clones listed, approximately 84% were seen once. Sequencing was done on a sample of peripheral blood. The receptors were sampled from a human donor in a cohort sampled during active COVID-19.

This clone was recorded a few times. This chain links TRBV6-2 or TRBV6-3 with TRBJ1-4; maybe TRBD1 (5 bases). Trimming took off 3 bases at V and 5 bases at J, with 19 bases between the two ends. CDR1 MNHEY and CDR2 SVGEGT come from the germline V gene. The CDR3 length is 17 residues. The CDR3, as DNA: TGTGCCAGCAGTTATCGGCAGGGCCTTGACATCAATGAAAAACTGTTTTTT. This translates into CASSYRQGLDINEKLFF.

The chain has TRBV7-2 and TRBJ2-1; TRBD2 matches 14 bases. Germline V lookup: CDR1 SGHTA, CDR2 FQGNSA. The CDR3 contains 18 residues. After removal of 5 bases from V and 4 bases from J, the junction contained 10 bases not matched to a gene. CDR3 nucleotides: TGTGCCAGCAGCCCACTTCGGACTAGCGGGGGGACTTACAATGAGCAGTTCTTC. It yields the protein CASSPLRTSGGTYNEQFF.

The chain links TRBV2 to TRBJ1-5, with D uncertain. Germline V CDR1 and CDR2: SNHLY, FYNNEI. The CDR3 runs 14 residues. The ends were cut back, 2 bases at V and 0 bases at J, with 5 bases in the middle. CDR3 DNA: TGTGCCAGCAGTGAATCTAATAGCAATCAGCCCCAGCATTTT. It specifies CASSESNSNQPQHF.

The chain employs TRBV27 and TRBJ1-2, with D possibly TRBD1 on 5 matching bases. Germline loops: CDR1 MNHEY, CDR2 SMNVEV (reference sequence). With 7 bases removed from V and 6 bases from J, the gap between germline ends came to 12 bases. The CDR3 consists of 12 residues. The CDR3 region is CASTTGGDGYTF. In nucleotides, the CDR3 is TGTGCCAGCACGACGGGGGGGGATGGCTACACCTTC.

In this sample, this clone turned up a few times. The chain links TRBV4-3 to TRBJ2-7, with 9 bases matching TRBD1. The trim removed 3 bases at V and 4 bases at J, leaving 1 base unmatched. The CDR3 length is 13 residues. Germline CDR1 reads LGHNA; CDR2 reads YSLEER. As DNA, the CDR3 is TGCGCCAGCAGCCAGACAGGGGGGTACGAGCAGTACTTC. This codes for CASSQTGGYEQYF.

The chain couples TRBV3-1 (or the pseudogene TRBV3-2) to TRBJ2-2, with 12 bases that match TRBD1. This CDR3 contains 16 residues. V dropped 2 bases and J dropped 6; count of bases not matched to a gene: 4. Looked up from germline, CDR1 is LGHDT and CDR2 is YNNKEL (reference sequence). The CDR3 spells CASSQRDRGLSGELFF. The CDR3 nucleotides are TGTGCCAGCAGCCAAAGGGACAGGGGGCTTTCCGGGGAGCTGTTTTTT.

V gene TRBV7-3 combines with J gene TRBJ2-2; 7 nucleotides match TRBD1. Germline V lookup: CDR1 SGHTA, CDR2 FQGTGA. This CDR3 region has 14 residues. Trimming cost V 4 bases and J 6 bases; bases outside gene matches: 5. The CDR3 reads CASSSDRRSGELFF. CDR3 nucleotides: TGTGCCAGCAGCTCGGACAGGCGGTCCGGGGAGCTGTTTTTT.

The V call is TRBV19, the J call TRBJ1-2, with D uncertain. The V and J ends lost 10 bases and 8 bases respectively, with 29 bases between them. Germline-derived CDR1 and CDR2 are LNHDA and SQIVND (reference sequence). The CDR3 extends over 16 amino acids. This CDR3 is CAIRLGLSKAIDGYTF. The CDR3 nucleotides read TGTGCCATAAGGCTCGGACTCTCGAAGGCTATCGACGGCTACACCTTC. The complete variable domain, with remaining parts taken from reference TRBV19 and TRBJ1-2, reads DGGITQSPKYLFRKEGQNVTLSCEQNLNHDAMYWYRQDPGQGLRLIYYSQIVNDFQKGDIAEGYSVSREKKESFPLTVTSAQKNPTAFYLCAIRLGLSKAIDGYTFGSGTRLTVV.

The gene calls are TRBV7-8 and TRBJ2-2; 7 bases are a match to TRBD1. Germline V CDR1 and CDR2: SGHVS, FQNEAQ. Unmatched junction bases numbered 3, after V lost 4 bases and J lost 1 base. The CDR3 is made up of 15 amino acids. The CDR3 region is CASSSGTVNTGELFF. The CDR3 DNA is TGTGCCAGCAGCTCTGGGACAGTGAACACCGGGGAGCTGTTTTTT. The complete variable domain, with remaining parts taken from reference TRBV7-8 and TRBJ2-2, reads GAGVSQSPRYKVAKRGQDVALRCDPISGHVSLFWYQQALGQGPEFLTYFQNEAQLDKSGLPSDRFFAERPEGSVSTLKIQRTQQEDSAVYLCASSSGTVNTGELFFGEGSRLTVL.

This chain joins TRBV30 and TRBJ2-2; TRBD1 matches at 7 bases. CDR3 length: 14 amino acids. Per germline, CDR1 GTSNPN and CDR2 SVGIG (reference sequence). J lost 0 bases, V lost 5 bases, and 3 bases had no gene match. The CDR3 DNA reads TGTGCCTGGGTCGGGACAGCGAACACCGGGGAGCTGTTTTTT. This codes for CAWVGTANTGELFF.

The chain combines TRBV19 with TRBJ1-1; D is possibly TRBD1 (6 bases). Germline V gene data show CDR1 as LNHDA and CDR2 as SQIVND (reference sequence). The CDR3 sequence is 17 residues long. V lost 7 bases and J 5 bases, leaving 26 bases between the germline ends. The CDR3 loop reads CASTQPRAPRQGTEAFF. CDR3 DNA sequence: TGTGCCAGTACTCAACCGAGGGCCCCCCGGCAGGGGACTGAAGCTTTCTTT. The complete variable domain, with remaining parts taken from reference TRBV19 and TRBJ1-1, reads DGGITQSPKYLFRKEGQNVTLSCEQNLNHDAMYWYRQDPGQGLRLIYYSQIVNDFQKGDIAEGYSVSREKKESFPLTVTSAQKNPTAFYLCASTQPRAPRQGTEAFFGQGTRLTVV.

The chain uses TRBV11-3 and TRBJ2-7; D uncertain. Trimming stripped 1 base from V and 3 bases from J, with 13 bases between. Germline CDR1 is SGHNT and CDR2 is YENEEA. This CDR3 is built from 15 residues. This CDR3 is CASSLVPTAVYEQYF. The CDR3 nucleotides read TGTGCCAGCAGCTTAGTGCCTACCGCCGTCTACGAGCAGTACTTC.

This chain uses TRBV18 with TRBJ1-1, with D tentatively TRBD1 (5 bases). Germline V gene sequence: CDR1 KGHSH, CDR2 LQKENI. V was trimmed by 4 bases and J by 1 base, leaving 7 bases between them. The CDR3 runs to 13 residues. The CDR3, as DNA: TGTGCCAGCTCACTCACAGGGAACACTGAAGCTTTCTTT. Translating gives CASSLTGNTEAFF.

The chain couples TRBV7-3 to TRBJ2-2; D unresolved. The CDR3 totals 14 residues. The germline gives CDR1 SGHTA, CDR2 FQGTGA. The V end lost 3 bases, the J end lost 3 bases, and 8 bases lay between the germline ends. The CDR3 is CASSLYRDTGELFF. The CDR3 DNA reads TGTGCCAGCAGCTTGTATCGAGACACCGGGGAGCTGTTTTTT.

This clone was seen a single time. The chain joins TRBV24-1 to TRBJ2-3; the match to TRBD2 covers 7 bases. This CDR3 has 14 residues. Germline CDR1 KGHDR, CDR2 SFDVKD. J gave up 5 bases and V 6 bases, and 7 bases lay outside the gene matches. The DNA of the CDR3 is TGTGCCACCAGTCAGCGGGGAGGCTTAGATACGCAGTATTTT. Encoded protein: CATSQRGGLDTQYF.

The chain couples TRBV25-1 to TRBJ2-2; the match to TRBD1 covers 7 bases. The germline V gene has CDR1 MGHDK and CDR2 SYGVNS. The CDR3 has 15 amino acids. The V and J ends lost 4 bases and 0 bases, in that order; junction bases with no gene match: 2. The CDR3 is CASSVGTANTGELFF. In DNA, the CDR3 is TGTGCCAGCAGTGTCGGGACAGCGAACACCGGGGAGCTGTTTTTT.

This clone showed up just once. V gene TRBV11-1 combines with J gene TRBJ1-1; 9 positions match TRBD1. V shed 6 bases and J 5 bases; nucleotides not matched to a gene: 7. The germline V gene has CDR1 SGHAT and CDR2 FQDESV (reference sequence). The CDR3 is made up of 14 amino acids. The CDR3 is CASRPGTGRTEAFF. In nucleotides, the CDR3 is TGTGCCAGCAGACCCGGGACAGGGCGGACTGAAGCTTTCTTT.

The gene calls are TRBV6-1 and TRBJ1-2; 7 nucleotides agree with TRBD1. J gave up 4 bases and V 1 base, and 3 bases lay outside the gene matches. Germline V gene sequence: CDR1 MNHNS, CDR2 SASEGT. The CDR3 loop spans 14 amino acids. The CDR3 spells CASSEDAGGYGYTF. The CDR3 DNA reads TGTGCCAGCAGTGAAGATGCAGGGGGCTATGGCTACACCTTC.